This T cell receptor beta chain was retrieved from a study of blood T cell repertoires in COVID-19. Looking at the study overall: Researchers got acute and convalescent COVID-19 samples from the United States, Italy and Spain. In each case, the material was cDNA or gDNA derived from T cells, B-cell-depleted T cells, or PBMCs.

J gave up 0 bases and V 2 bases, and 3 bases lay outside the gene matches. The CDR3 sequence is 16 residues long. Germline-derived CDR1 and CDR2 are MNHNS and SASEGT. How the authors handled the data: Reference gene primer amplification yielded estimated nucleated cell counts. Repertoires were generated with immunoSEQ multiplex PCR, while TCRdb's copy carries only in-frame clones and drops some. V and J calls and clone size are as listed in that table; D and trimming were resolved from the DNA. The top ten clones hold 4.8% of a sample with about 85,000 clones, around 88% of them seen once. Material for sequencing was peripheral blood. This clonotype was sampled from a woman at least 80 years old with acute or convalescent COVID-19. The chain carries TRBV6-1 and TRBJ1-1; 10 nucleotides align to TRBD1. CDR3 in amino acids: CASSEFGTGVNTEAFF. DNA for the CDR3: TGTGCCAGCAGTGAATTTGGGACAGGGGTGAACACTGAAGCTTTCTTT.